The 20 T cell receptor beta chains below come from one sample, sequenced in a study of cytomegalovirus exposure and HLA in healthy donors. Assay: immunoSEQ multiplex PCR; the TCRdb copy retains only in-frame clones and omits some. The sample holds about 150,000 clones, around 88% seen once. The sample consisted of PBMCs. Source of these receptors: a young man in good health and CMV-seropositive.

V and J are TRBV30 and TRBJ1-1, with TRBD1 as a possible D gene (6 bases). V was trimmed by 4 bases and J by 4 bases, leaving 13 bases between them. The CDR3 sequence is 13 residues long. Germline lookup yields CDR1 GTSNPN and CDR2 SVGIG (reference sequence). The CDR3 DNA is TGTGCCTGGACCGTAACAGGGTTCACTGAAGCTTTCTTT. Residues: CAWTVTGFTEAFF.

The V and J genes are TRBV9 and TRBJ2-1, with D unresolved. The V and J ends lost 2 bases and 2 bases respectively, with 5 bases between them. The CDR3 is 13 amino acids. The germline V gene encodes CDR1 SGDLS and CDR2 YYNGEE. CDR3 DNA: TGTGCCAGCAGCGTTTTAGCCTACAATGAGCAGTTCTTC. The encoded protein is CASSVLAYNEQFF.

The J gene is TRBJ1-2, the V gene TRBV6-5; D uncertain. This CDR3 is 16 amino acids long. The germline V and J ends were trimmed by 0 bases and 6 bases, with 17 bases remaining between them. Germline loops: CDR1 MNHEY, CDR2 SVGAGI. The CDR3 reads CASSYSWRGTRDGYTF. CDR3 sequence (DNA): TGTGCCAGCAGTTACTCATGGCGGGGTACGCGAGATGGCTACACCTTC.

V usage is TRBV19 and J usage is TRBJ1-5, with D possibly being TRBD1 (5 bases). Germline V gene data show CDR1 as LNHDA and CDR2 as SQIVND (reference sequence). The CDR3 has 13 residues. Trimming cost V 8 bases and J 0 bases, with 8 bases left between them. This CDR3 reads CASGAHSNQPQHF. CDR3 bases: TGTGCCAGTGGGGCCCATAGCAATCAGCCCCAGCATTTT. The entire variable domain, with the rest obtained from reference TRBV19 and TRBJ1-5, is as follows: DGGITQSPKYLFRKEGQNVTLSCEQNLNHDAMYWYRQDPGQGLRLIYYSQIVNDFQKGDIAEGYSVSREKKESFPLTVTSAQKNPTAFYLCASGAHSNQPQHFGDGTRLSIL.

The chain employs TRBV6-1 and TRBJ2-7; weak D call: TRBD1 (6 bases). CDR1 is MNHNS and CDR2 is SASEGT in the germline V gene. The CDR3 loop spans 13 amino acids. Trimming left V 3 bases short and J 4 bases short, with 10 bases between. The CDR3 reads CASSDVRGYEQYF. CDR3 DNA sequence: TGTGCCAGCAGTGACGTCAGGGGATACGAGCAGTACTTC.

This rearrangement joins TRBV6-5 to TRBJ1-1; D may be TRBD1 (6 bases). V lost 6 bases and J 7 bases, leaving 21 bases between the germline ends. The V gene's germline CDR1 is MNHEY and CDR2 SVGAGI. The CDR3 totals 15 residues. The CDR3 sequence: CASSSEGGALYEAFF. As DNA, the CDR3 is TGTGCCAGCAGCAGCGAGGGGGGGGCCCTGTATGAAGCTTTCTTT.

The chain has TRBV27 and TRBJ2-3, with 10 bases identical to TRBD2. CDR3 length: 18 amino acids. V dropped 5 bases and J dropped 6; count of bases not matched to a gene: 17. Germline CDR1 reads MNHEY; CDR2 reads SMNVEV (reference sequence). Here the CDR3 DNA reads TGTGCCAGCAGTGCCCCCACGGTTCTAGCGGGGGAATTCGATACGCAGTATTTT. Translating gives CASSAPTVLAGEFDTQYF.

This chain joins TRBV7-2 and TRBJ2-1, with D unresolved. V lost 6 bases and J lost 0, with 9 bases in between. The CDR3 is 14 amino acids. Germline assignment: CDR1 SGHTA and CDR2 FQGNSA. The DNA for the CDR3 is TGTGCCAGCAGGCGAGTGAGCTCCTACAATGAGCAGTTCTTC. It codes for CASRRVSSYNEQFF.

This sequence joins TRBV4-3 and TRBJ2-3, with a possible D match to TRBD2 (5 bases). CDR1 LGHNA and CDR2 YSLEER come from the germline V gene. The CDR3 has 13 residues. The V and J ends lost 4 bases and 4 bases respectively, with 9 bases between them. The CDR3, as DNA: TGCGCCAGCAGCCTAAGCGGTCCAGATACGCAGTATTTT. Protein product: CASSLSGPDTQYF.

The CDR3 is CAISEQGAGSSNYGYTF. The CDR3 DNA reads as TGTGCCATCAGTGAGCAAGGGGCAGGTTCATCTAACTATGGCTACACCTTC. V gene TRBV10-3 combines with J gene TRBJ1-2; possible D gene TRBD1, 5 bases. The CDR3 consists of 17 residues. From germline, CDR1 is ENHRY and CDR2 SYGVKD. The V end was cut by 2 bases, the J end by 0 bases, with 16 bases between.

The gene calls are TRBV2 and TRBJ2-1, with TRBD2 matching over 7 bases. The J segment lost 3 bases and the V segment lost 7 bases, leaving 9 bases of the junction unmatched. The CDR3 is 15 residues long. In germline, CDR1 is SNHLY, CDR2 FYNNEI. CDR3 region: CASTKWGGGYNEQFF. DNA of the CDR3: TGTGCCAGCACCAAGTGGGGGGGAGGCTACAATGAGCAGTTCTTC.

The chain couples TRBV2 to TRBJ1-3; 8 positions agree with TRBD1. Germline CDR1 and CDR2: SNHLY and FYNNEI. CDR3 length: 18 amino acids. V lost 8 bases and J lost 4; bases outside the gene matches: 19. The CDR3 region has the DNA TGTGCCAGCGCCTCCGGGACAGGAGGGCTCGTTCGGGGAAACACCATATATTTT. Amino acids: CASASGTGGLVRGNTIYF.

This clone was recorded a few times. V gene TRBV19 combines with J gene TRBJ2-7; 7 bases align to TRBD1. Trimming at V came to 9 bases and at J to 0 bases, leaving 5 bases not matched to a gene. This CDR3 region has 13 residues. The V gene's germline CDR1 is LNHDA and CDR2 SQIVND (reference sequence). CDR3 sequence reads: CASAGTASYEQYF. The CDR3 bases are TGTGCCAGCGCCGGGACAGCCTCCTACGAGCAGTACTTC.

The V gene is TRBV7-3, the J gene TRBJ2-1; 7 bases map to TRBD1. Germline-derived CDR1 and CDR2 are SGHTA and FQGTGA. V lost 3 bases to trimming and J lost 2 bases; unmatched junction nucleotides: 4. The CDR3 length is 15 residues. CDR3 sequence: CASSLGRGTYNEQFF. The CDR3 DNA reads as TGTGCCAGCAGCTTGGGCAGGGGGACCTACAATGAGCAGTTCTTC. Full variable domain (rest looked up from reference TRBV7-3 and TRBJ2-1): GAGVSQTPSNKVTEKGKYVELRCDPISGHTALYWYRQSLGQGPEFLIYFQGTGAADDSGLPNDRFFAVRPEGSVSTLKIQRTERGDSAVYLCASSLGRGTYNEQFFGPGTRLTVL.

This rearrangement joins TRBV21-1 to TRBJ2-4; the DNA was not compared with TRBD2, the D call given in the table. TRBV21-1 is a known pseudogene. This CDR3 is 18 amino acids long. The CDR3: CASSKVGLVGGKEAGQYF. CDR3 nucleotide sequence: TGTGCCAGCAGCAAAGTGGGGTTGGTGGGCGGGAAGGAGGCAGGGCAGTACTTC.

This chain joins TRBV28 and TRBJ2-2; 10 bases line up with TRBD2. CDR3 length: 14 residues. Germline CDR1 MDHEN, CDR2 SYDVKM. The V and J ends lost 5 bases and 6 bases, in that order; junction bases with no gene match: 3. The chain's CDR3 is CASSHGLAAGELFF. In DNA, the CDR3 is TGTGCCAGCAGTCATGGACTAGCGGCCGGGGAGCTGTTTTTT.

V is TRBV4-2 and J is TRBJ1-3; D not resolved. The CDR3 consists of 16 residues. Per the germline V gene, CDR1 is LGHNA and CDR2 is YNFKEQ. Deletions cut 4 bases from V and 0 bases from J, with 13 bases between. The CDR3 bases are TGTGCCAGCAGCCCCCTAACCCCGAGCTCTGGAAACACCATATATTTT. Protein: CASSPLTPSSGNTIYF.

This chain connects TRBV27 to TRBJ1-2; D is unresolved. Trimming removed 6 bases from V and 4 bases from J, with 6 bases in between. Germline V gene data show CDR1 as MNHEY and CDR2 as SMNVEV (reference sequence). This CDR3 is built from 11 residues. The CDR3 here is CASRGVYGYTF. CDR3 nucleotides: TGTGCCAGCAGAGGAGTCTATGGCTACACCTTC.

This chain connects TRBV4-3 to TRBJ1-6; D unclear. V lost 1 base, J lost 2 bases, and 9 bases lay in between. The CDR3 has 16 residues. CDR1 is LGHNA, CDR2 YSLEER, per germline. The CDR3 protein is CASSQGAVPYNSPLHF. The DNA for the CDR3 is TGCGCCAGCAGCCAAGGAGCGGTCCCCTATAATTCACCCCTCCACTTT.

This chain uses TRBV11-2 with TRBJ1-1; 7 nucleotides align to TRBD1. This CDR3 has 15 residues. With 0 bases clipped from V and 5 bases from J, the junction kept 6 bases outside the gene matches. Looked up from germline, CDR1 is SGHAT and CDR2 is FQNNGV. For the CDR3, the DNA is TGTGCCAGCAGCTTAGAGGGCAGGGGGGCTACTGAAGCTTTCTTT. Encoded protein: CASSLEGRGATEAFF. Filled out from reference TRBV11-2 and TRBJ1-1, the complete variable domain reads EAGVAQSPRYKIIEKRQSVAFWCNPISGHATLYWYQQILGQGPKLLIQFQNNGVVDDSQLPKDRFSAERLKGVDSTLKIQPAKLEDSAVYLCASSLEGRGATEAFFGQGTRLTVV.